The rows below give T cell receptor beta chains drawn from one sample of a study of blood T cells in healthy people across ages. Via MiXCR, TCRdb re-called the 5' RACE reads, giving one row per CDR3 protein. Of 800,000 to 950,000 distinct CDR3 sequences detected, roughly 43% appear once; the ten largest clones hold roughly 12%. Sequencing was carried out using blood. Every receptor here comes from a man aged 25 to 40 in good health. CDR3s include the opening cysteine and the closing phenylalanine or tryptophan. Each record gives: J gene, V gene, clone size, D gene, CDR3 protein, CDR3 DNA. D genes are given only for firm matches. Clone sizes are given selectively: once, few, many, or a class where the clone is expanded.

j_call: TRBJ2-1
v_call: TRBV2
clone_size: NA
d_call: NA
cdr3_aa: CASEYKDREGYNEQFF
cdr3_nt: TGTGCCAGCGAGTACAAAGACAGGGAGGGGTACAATGAGCAGTTCTTC

j_call: TRBJ2-5
v_call: TRBV27
clone_size: NA
d_call: NA
cdr3_aa: CASSPTSLRETQYF
cdr3_nt: TGTGCCAGCAGTCCGACTAGTTTGAGGGAGACCCAGTACTTC

j_call: TRBJ2-1
v_call: TRBV7-7
clone_size: NA
d_call: TRBD1
cdr3_aa: CASSSGQGPNEQFF
cdr3_nt: TGTGCTAGCAGCTCTGGACAGGGTCCCAATGAGCAGTTCTTC

j_call: TRBJ1-2
v_call: TRBV20-1
clone_size: few
d_call: NA
cdr3_aa: CSARDNPRANYGYTF
cdr3_nt: TGCAGTGCCCGGGACAACCCCCGAGCTAACTATGGCTACACCTTC

j_call: TRBJ1-5
v_call: TRBV5-6
clone_size: few
d_call: TRBD1
cdr3_aa: CASSFGTSGTGGLQPQHF
cdr3_nt: TGTGCCAGCAGCTTCGGAACATCCGGGACAGGGGGCCTTCAGCCCCAGCATTTT

j_call: TRBJ2-7
v_call: TRBV4-1
clone_size: few
d_call: NA
cdr3_aa: CASTVGRDSYEQYF
cdr3_nt: TGCGCCAGCACCGTAGGCAGAGACTCCTACGAGCAGTACTTC

j_call: TRBJ2-5
v_call: TRBV4-2
clone_size: NA
d_call: TRBD2
cdr3_aa: CASSQEGTAGGGETQYF
cdr3_nt: TGTGCCAGCAGCCAAGAAGGAACAGCGGGGGGCGGGGAGACCCAGTACTTC

j_call: TRBJ2-7
v_call: TRBV24-1
clone_size: NA
d_call: NA
cdr3_aa: CATSDYQSSYNEQYF
cdr3_nt: TGTGCCACCAGTGACTATCAAAGCTCCTACAATGAGCAGTACTTC

j_call: TRBJ2-7
v_call: TRBV12-3/TRBV12-4
clone_size: NA
d_call: NA
cdr3_aa: CASSLGTPRASQYF
cdr3_nt: TGTGCCAGCAGTCTAGGGACTCCTCGGGCGTCCCAGTACTTC

j_call: TRBJ2-1
v_call: TRBV20-1
clone_size: once
d_call: NA
cdr3_aa: CSASSGQYNEQFF
cdr3_nt: TGCAGTGCTTCCAGCGGTCAGTACAATGAGCAGTTCTTC

j_call: TRBJ1-3
v_call: TRBV7-8
clone_size: NA
d_call: NA
cdr3_aa: CASRVGGTGNTIYF
cdr3_nt: TGTGCCAGCAGAGTAGGAGGGACTGGAAACACCATATATTTT

j_call: TRBJ1-2
v_call: TRBV20-1
clone_size: once
d_call: NA
cdr3_aa: CSARTGPNYGCTF
cdr3_nt: NA